These 29 T cell receptor beta chains were all obtained from the same sample, sequenced in a study of T cell repertoires in cytomegalovirus infection. One entry per CDR3 protein, called by TCRdb with MiXCR from the reads. The repertoire holds some 280,000 distinct CDR3 sequences, with approximately 13% as singletons. Sequenced: PBMCs. The receptors were gathered from a human donor in good health (CMV status not recorded). Some clones in this sample may be carry-over from other donors' samples.

This clonotype was recorded a few times. The chain recombines TRBV6-5 with TRBJ2-7, with D possibly TRBD1 on 6 matching bases. In germline, CDR1 is MNHEY, CDR2 SVGAGI. Deletions cut 5 bases from V and 2 bases from J, with 16 bases between. This CDR3 has 15 residues. The chain's CDR3 is CASSPWAGDPYEQYF. CDR3 in DNA: TGTGCCAGCAGTCCATGGGCAGGGGACCCCTACGAGCAGTACTTC.

This clonotype was observed a few times. This chain joins TRBV12-3 or TRBV12-4 and TRBJ1-6, with D hard to call. The CDR3 covers 15 residues. V gave up 6 bases and J gave up 2 bases, with 11 bases separating them. In DNA form, the CDR3 reads TGTGCCAGCAGGGCCGGGATCACCTATAATTCACCCCTCCACTTT. This translates into CASRAGITYNSPLHF.

The CDR3: CASSEGLAALYEQYF. The CDR3 DNA is TGTGCCAGCAGTGAAGGGCTAGCGGCCCTGTACGAGCAGTACTTC. J is TRBJ2-7 and V is TRBV2, with 7 bases matching TRBD2. Losses at the gene ends were 1 base for V and 4 bases for J; bases not matched to a gene: 7. This CDR3 comprises 15 residues. CDR1 and CDR2 (germline): SNHLY, FYNNEI.

This clonotype was counted many times. This chain uses TRBV7-2 with TRBJ1-2; D call uncertain. V lost 0 bases, J lost 8 bases, and 19 bases lay in between. Germline V lookup: CDR1 SGHTA, CDR2 FQGNSA. The CDR3 extends over 16 amino acids. This CDR3 is CASSLATASLPYGYTF. CDR3 nucleotide sequence: TGTGCCAGCAGCTTAGCCACAGCATCCCTCCCCTACGGCTACACCTTC.

The DNA of the CDR3 is TGTGCCATCAGTGCGATACAGAACACTGAAGCTTTCTTT. It is translated as CAISAIQNTEAFF. V is TRBV10-3 and J is TRBJ1-1; no definite D call. The V gene's germline CDR1 is ENHRY and CDR2 SYGVKD. The CDR3 spans 13 residues. V lost 4 bases to trimming and J lost 1 base, with 7 bases between them.

Only a few counts were recorded for this clonotype. The chain uses TRBV28 and TRBJ1-2; 7 positions match TRBD1. The CDR3 contains 13 residues. Trimming cost V 3 bases and J 9 bases; bases outside gene matches: 7. In germline, CDR1 is MDHEN, CDR2 SYDVKM. CDR3 sequence (DNA): TGTGCCAGCAGTTTCAGGGGGACGACGAGCTACACCTTC. This translates into CASSFRGTTSYTF.

The chain combines TRBV6-6 with TRBJ2-5; unclear D gene. V gave up 2 bases and J gave up 1 base, with 11 bases separating them. This CDR3 is 15 amino acids long. Germline assignment: CDR1 MNHNY and CDR2 SVGAGI (reference sequence). The CDR3 reads CASSYVGILQETQYF. In DNA form, the CDR3 reads TGTGCCAGCAGTTACGTCGGAATTCTCCAAGAGACCCAGTACTTC.

The count of this clonotype is one. The CDR3 protein is CASSASVGTEAFF. As DNA, the CDR3 is TGTGCCAGCAGCGCCTCAGTGGGCACTGAAGCTTTCTTT. This rearrangement joins TRBV7-7 to TRBJ1-1; D not certain. The germline V gene encodes CDR1 SSHAT and CDR2 FNYEAQ (reference sequence). Trimming stripped 5 bases from V and 4 bases from J, with 11 bases between. This CDR3 comprises 13 residues.

This clonotype was picked up many times. This chain connects TRBV7-8 to TRBJ1-5; D remains ambiguous. In germline, CDR1 is SGHVS, CDR2 FQNEAQ. V shed 1 base and J shed 6 bases, with 7 bases lying between them. The CDR3 has 13 residues. This CDR3 reads CASSLEIVQPQHF. DNA of the CDR3: TGTGCCAGCAGCTTAGAAATCGTTCAGCCCCAGCATTTT.

This clonotype was observed many times. The V and J genes are TRBV20-1 and TRBJ2-5, with 8 nucleotides matching TRBD1. CDR1 is DFQATT, CDR2 SNEGSKA, per germline (reference sequence). The CDR3 totals 17 residues. The V segment lost 0 bases and the J segment 5 bases; nucleotides outside the gene matches: 14. The CDR3 nucleotides read TGCAGTGCTAGAGAGGAACCAGGACAGGGATCGGGGGAGACCCAGTACTTC. As protein: CSAREEPGQGSGETQYF.

This clonotype was detected many times. The gene calls are TRBV6-5 and TRBJ1-1; D gene uncertain. Per germline, CDR1 MNHEY and CDR2 SVGAGI. CDR3 length: 12 residues. Trimming removed 7 bases from V and 6 bases from J, with 12 bases in between. Here the CDR3 DNA reads TGTGCCAGCATGGGCAGAGGTCCTGAAGCTTTCTTT. Protein: CASMGRGPEAFF.

This clonotype was detected a few times. The chain employs TRBV9 and TRBJ1-1; D not resolved. Germline assignment: CDR1 SGDLS and CDR2 YYNGEE. Trimming took off 2 bases at V and 3 bases at J, with 8 bases between the two ends. This CDR3 comprises 13 residues. Written as DNA, the CDR3 is TGTGCCAGCAGCGTCAGTCGGGACACTGAAGCTTTCTTT. This codes for CASSVSRDTEAFF.

This clonotype was detected ten times or more. V gene TRBV7-2 combines with J gene TRBJ1-5; D gene uncertain. CDR1 and CDR2 from the germline V gene are SGHTA and FQGNSA. The length of the CDR3 is 14 residues. Trimming took 8 bases from V and 1 from J, leaving 12 bases between them. The CDR3 nucleotides are TGTGCCAGCGGCACTTCTTCGAGCAATCAGCCCCAGCATTTT. As protein: CASGTSSSNQPQHF.

The table lists this clonotype with many counts. The rearrangement uses TRBV2 and TRBJ2-1; 7 bases align to TRBD2. The length of the CDR3 is 15 residues. The germline V gene has CDR1 SNHLY and CDR2 FYNNEI. Unmatched junction bases numbered 5, after V lost 6 bases and J lost 0 bases. The CDR3 DNA follows: TGTGCCAGCAGCTCCGGCGGGAGCTCCTACAATGAGCAGTTCTTC. Its translation is CASSSGGSSYNEQFF.

This clonotype was picked up a small number of times. This rearrangement joins TRBV4-3 to TRBJ2-7; D gene uncertain. Germline assignment: CDR1 LGHNA and CDR2 YSLEER. The CDR3 totals 15 residues. Trimming left V 0 bases short and J 2 bases short, with 11 bases between. CDR3 loop: CASSQDAIGTYEQYF. CDR3 sequence (DNA): TGCGCCAGCAGCCAAGATGCTATAGGTACCTACGAGCAGTACTTC.

J is TRBJ2-7 and V is TRBV20-1; possibly TRBD2 for D (5 bases). The CDR3 length is 19 residues. The ends were cut back, 0 bases at V and 3 bases at J, with 27 bases in the middle. Germline loops: CDR1 DFQATT, CDR2 SNEGSKA (reference sequence). Written as DNA, the CDR3 is TGCAGTGCTAGAGATCCTGCCGCCTCGGGGAAGACCTCTATCTACGAGCAGTACTTC. This encodes CSARDPAASGKTSIYEQYF.

The chain is built from TRBV14 and TRBJ2-1; D possibly corresponds to TRBD2 (6 bases). Trimming took off 5 bases at V and 6 bases at J, with 14 bases between the two ends. This CDR3 has 14 amino acids. Germline CDR1 is SGHDN and CDR2 is FVKESK. The CDR3 loop is CASSARDSINEQFF. The CDR3 nucleotides read TGTGCCAGCAGCGCTCGGGACTCGATCAATGAGCAGTTCTTC.

The sample holds many counts of this clonotype. The chain employs TRBV7-2 and TRBJ2-5; no clear D. The germline V gene has CDR1 SGHTA and CDR2 FQGNSA. The length of the CDR3 is 13 residues. V shed 2 bases and J shed 5 bases, with 9 bases lying between them. The CDR3 coding sequence is TGTGCCAGCAGCTTACAAGGGATGGAGACCCAGTACTTC. Its protein product is CASSLQGMETQYF.

This clonotype occurred many times. The chain recombines TRBV4-3 with TRBJ1-1, with D hard to call. This CDR3 contains 17 residues. Germline assignment: CDR1 LGHNA and CDR2 YSLEER. Trimming removed 2 bases from V and 1 base from J, with 17 bases in between. DNA of the CDR3: TGCGCCAGCAGCCAAACCCCGGGCATCATGGGGAACACTGAAGCTTTCTTT. It translates to CASSQTPGIMGNTEAFF.

The V and J genes are TRBV7-2 and TRBJ1-1, with D possibly being TRBD1 (5 bases). Trimming shortened V by 2 bases and J by 9 bases, and 19 bases separated the two germline ends. The CDR3 has 15 residues. Germline-derived CDR1 and CDR2 are SGHTA and FQGNSA. The CDR3 DNA reads TGTGCCAGCAGCTTACGCGGGGGGGTCCGGGCTCAAGCTTTCTTT. It encodes CASSLRGGVRAQAFF.

V usage is TRBV29-1 and J usage is TRBJ1-6, with unresolved D. CDR1 is SQVTM and CDR2 is ANQGSEA in the germline V gene. The CDR3 is 14 residues long. V was shortened by 4 bases and J by 5 bases, with 12 bases between the two germline ends. CDR3 sequence reads: CSVGSGVDNSPLHF. CDR3 DNA: TGCAGCGTTGGGTCGGGAGTCGATAATTCACCCCTCCACTTT.

V gene TRBV12-3 or TRBV12-4 combines with J gene TRBJ1-6, with 9 bases aligning to TRBD1. The CDR3 runs to 14 residues. V trimming: 4 bases; J trimming: 10 bases; junction bases outside the gene matches: 5. In DNA form, the CDR3 reads TGTGCCAGCAGTTCCGGGACAGGGATCTCACCCCTCCACTTT. Translation gives CASSSGTGISPLHF.

This clonotype was found many times. CDR3 coding DNA: TGTGCCAGCAGCCCGATAACAGGGGGACATCAGCCCCAGCATTTT. Translation: CASSPITGGHQPQHF. This chain links TRBV7-8 with TRBJ1-5; 8 nucleotides align to TRBD1. With 5 bases clipped from V and 5 bases from J, the junction kept 8 bases outside the gene matches. The V gene's germline CDR1 is SGHVS and CDR2 FQNEAQ. The CDR3 consists of 15 residues.

The sample holds many counts of this clonotype. The genes are TRBV28 and TRBJ2-7; TRBD2 matches at 8 bases. Germline V gene data show CDR1 as MDHEN and CDR2 as SYDVKM. V lost 6 bases, J lost 2 bases, and 9 bases stayed unmatched. The CDR3 has 15 amino acids. The CDR3 sequence: CASSLQPGRAYEQYF. The CDR3 DNA reads as TGTGCCAGCAGCCTCCAGCCCGGGAGGGCCTACGAGCAGTACTTC.

This clonotype was found many times. The rearrangement joins TRBV7-9 to TRBJ2-3, with unresolved D. The V end was cut by 1 base, the J end by 0 bases, with 17 bases between. Germline V gives CDR1 SEHNR, CDR2 FQNEAQ (reference sequence). This CDR3 has 18 residues. The CDR3 sequence: CASSLVGISVSSTDTQYF. The DNA for the CDR3 is TGTGCCAGCAGCTTAGTTGGAATCAGCGTCTCTAGCACAGATACGCAGTATTTT. Drawing the rest from reference TRBV7-9 and TRBJ2-3, the complete variable domain is DTGVSQNPRHKITKRGQNVTFRCDPISEHNRLYWYRQTLGQGPEFLTYFQNEAQLEKSRLLSDRFSAERPKGSFSTLEIQRTEQGDSAMYLCASSLVGISVSSTDTQYFGPGTRLTVL.

This clonotype showed up many times. The rearrangement links TRBV7-2 to TRBJ2-1, with 8 bases fitting TRBD1. V trimming: 5 bases; J trimming: 1 base; junction bases outside the gene matches: 4. The CDR3 totals 15 residues. Germline lookup yields CDR1 SGHTA and CDR2 FQGNSA. The CDR3 coding sequence is TGTGCCAGCAGCGCAAGACAGGGGTCCTACAATGAGCAGTTCTTC. Its protein product is CASSARQGSYNEQFF.

There are a few counts of this clonotype. The rearrangement joins TRBV20-1 to TRBJ2-7, with a tentative D call TRBD1 (6 bases). Germline V gives CDR1 DFQATT, CDR2 SNEGSKA (reference sequence). This CDR3 is built from 15 residues. Trimming removed 1 base at V and 2 bases at J, with 15 bases between. CDR3 DNA sequence: TGCAGTGCTAGAGCTGCGGTATCAGGGGCCTACGAGCAGTACTTC. Its protein is CSARAAVSGAYEQYF.

This clonotype was detected many times. The rearrangement joins TRBV7-8 to TRBJ2-3; D remains unclear. Germline V lookup: CDR1 SGHVS, CDR2 FQNEAQ. This CDR3 spans 15 amino acids. V gave up 0 bases and J gave up 0 bases, with 7 bases separating them. The CDR3 reads CASSLAVSSTDTQYF. CDR3 nucleotides: TGTGCCAGCAGCTTAGCGGTTAGCAGCACAGATACGCAGTATTTT.

This clonotype was recorded at least ten times. V gene TRBV25-1 combines with J gene TRBJ2-2; D is ambiguous. The CDR3 is 14 amino acids. Trimming stripped 6 bases from V and 0 bases from J, with 8 bases between. The V gene's germline CDR1 is MGHDK and CDR2 SYGVNS. The CDR3 bases are TGTGCCAGCAGGACACCCGCGAACACCGGGGAGCTGTTTTTT. Encoded protein: CASRTPANTGELFF.